The 21 T cell receptor beta chains listed next were all sequenced from one sample in a study of beta chain features in type 1 diabetes. Study-wide results and limits: When Type 1 diabetes patients were examined, their TCRB CDR3s proved moderately but significantly shorter in all four CD4+ subsets.

For these receptors, no antigen is known. Expressed TCRB transcripts were sequenced because the isolated RNA had all been reverse transcribed beforehand. Only in-frame clones appear in the TCRdb table, and some are missing; sequencing was by immunoSEQ multiplex PCR. The sample includes about 160,000 clones, 6.5% to 9.5% seen only once; the top ten take about 0.9%. Sample: central memory CD4+ T cells from blood. The receptors here all came from a middle-aged woman with type 1 diabetes.

The rearrangement links TRBV5-1 to TRBJ1-1; D ambiguous. The CDR3 sequence is 15 residues long. The V gene's germline CDR1 is SGHRS and CDR2 YFSETQ. The germline V and J ends were trimmed by 0 bases and 0 bases, with 9 bases remaining between them. The CDR3 region has the DNA TGCGCCAGCAGCTTGGGCCACGGGGTGAACACTGAAGCTTTCTTT. Protein: CASSLGHGVNTEAFF. Filled out from reference TRBV5-1 and TRBJ1-1, the complete variable domain reads KAGVTQTPRYLIKTRGQQVTLSCSPISGHRSVSWYQQTPGQGLQFLFEYFSETQRNKGNFPGRFSGRQFSNSRSEMNVSTLELGDSALYLCASSLGHGVNTEAFFGQGTRLTVV.

This clone was recorded a few times. The chain is built from TRBV28 and TRBJ1-1, with TRBD1 matching over 7 bases. The J segment lost 7 bases and the V segment lost 5 bases, leaving 10 bases of the junction unmatched. There are 14 residues in the CDR3. Germline V CDR1 and CDR2: MDHEN, SYDVKM. Written as DNA, the CDR3 is TGTGCCAGCAGTCGACCTGGGACAGCACGTGAAGCTTTCTTT. Protein sequence: CASSRPGTAREAFF.

This clone was observed a handful of times. The V call is TRBV7-3, the J call TRBJ2-1; 7 nucleotides match TRBD2. With 1 base clipped from V and 2 bases from J, the junction kept 14 bases outside the gene matches. Germline-derived CDR1 and CDR2 are SGHTA and FQGTGA. The CDR3 is 19 amino acids. The DNA for the CDR3 is TGTGCCAGCAGCTTAATGGGGATAGGTGGGAGGGGAGCCTACAATGAGCAGTTCTTC. Protein: CASSLMGIGGRGAYNEQFF.

This clone was found a few times. The rearrangement joins TRBV7-2 to TRBJ2-1, with 9 positions matching TRBD2. Germline V CDR1 and CDR2: SGHTA, FQGNSA. The CDR3 length is 15 residues. V dropped 5 bases and J dropped 3; count of bases not matched to a gene: 5. The CDR3 DNA sequence: TGTGCCAGCAGCCGGACTAGCGTGAACTACAATGAGCAGTTCTTC. Residues: CASSRTSVNYNEQFF.

V and J are TRBV9 and TRBJ2-2; D perhaps matches TRBD1 (5 bases). Germline-derived CDR1 and CDR2 are SGDLS and YYNGEE. This CDR3 spans 16 amino acids. V was shortened by 2 bases and J by 0 bases, with 11 bases between the two germline ends. The CDR3 region has the DNA TGTGCCAGCAGCGTCCAGGGTAACGCGAACACCGGGGAGCTGTTTTTT. Its protein product is CASSVQGNANTGELFF. Full variable domain (remainder filled in from reference TRBV9 and TRBJ2-2): DSGVTQTPKHLITATGQRVTLRCSPRSGDLSVYWYQQSLDQGLQFLIQYYNGEERAKGNILERFSAQQFPDLHSELNLSSLELGDSALYFCASSVQGNANTGELFFGEGSRLTVL.

The genes are TRBV2 and TRBJ2-7; 7 bases map to TRBD2. CDR1 is SNHLY and CDR2 is FYNNEI in the germline V gene. V shed 5 bases and J 0 bases; nucleotides not matched to a gene: 7. The CDR3 is 15 residues long. CDR3 amino acids: CASSRTSRASYEQYF. The CDR3 region has the DNA TGTGCCAGCAGTCGGACTAGTAGAGCCTCCTACGAGCAGTACTTC.

The table lists this clone with a few counts. The genes are TRBV19 and TRBJ1-5; D gene ambiguous. Germline CDR1 reads LNHDA; CDR2 reads SQIVND (reference sequence). Trimming left V 3 bases short and J 7 bases short, with 10 bases between. There are 13 residues in the CDR3. CDR3 in DNA: TGTGCCAGTAGTATCCATTTGCGGCAGCCCCAGCATTTT. Residues: CASSIHLRQPQHF.

The chain combines TRBV5-1 with TRBJ2-7, with 10 nucleotides matching TRBD1. The CDR3 runs 15 residues. Germline V gives CDR1 SGHRS, CDR2 YFSETQ. Trimming took 4 bases from V and 0 from J; bases not matched to a gene: 4. The chain's CDR3 is CASSGTGAASYEQYF. The CDR3 DNA is TGCGCCAGCAGCGGGACAGGGGCGGCCTCCTACGAGCAGTACTTC.

This clone was seen a handful of times. The chain joins TRBV6-6 to TRBJ2-1; 10 nucleotides agree with TRBD1. Germline assignment: CDR1 MNHNY and CDR2 SVGAGI (reference sequence). The CDR3 has 14 amino acids. Germline trimming cut 5 bases from V and 9 bases from J; bases unmatched to any gene: 7. The CDR3 region has the DNA TGTGCCAGCAGTACTGGGACAGGGGCGACTGAGCAGTTCTTC. Protein sequence: CASSTGTGATEQFF.

This clone was counted at least ten times. The genes are TRBV7-2 and TRBJ2-2; 10 positions match TRBD1. CDR3 length: 17 amino acids. V dropped 0 bases and J dropped 6; count of bases not matched to a gene: 7. Looked up from germline, CDR1 is SGHTA and CDR2 is FQGNSA. In nucleotides, the CDR3 is TGTGCCAGCAGCTTAGCTCCGACAGGGGGCTTAGCCGGGGAGCTGTTTTTT. It codes for CASSLAPTGGLAGELFF.

This clone was seen more than once but under ten times. The chain carries TRBV18 and TRBJ1-5; 8 bases fit TRBD1. CDR3 length: 15 amino acids. Germline CDR1 KGHSH, CDR2 LQKENI. The ends lost 6 bases at V and 5 bases at J; junction bases unmatched: 9. CDR3 loop: CASSQESGGYQPQHF. CDR3 DNA sequence: TGTGCCAGCTCCCAAGAGTCAGGGGGCTATCAGCCCCAGCATTTT.

The V gene is TRBV4-3, the J gene TRBJ1-3; D not resolved. Germline lookup yields CDR1 LGHNA and CDR2 YSLEER. The CDR3 is 16 amino acids. The V end was cut by 1 base, the J end by 0 bases, with 10 bases between. Here the CDR3 DNA reads TGCGCCAGCAGCCAAGCGACGCAGGTCTCTGGAAACACCATATATTTT. It encodes CASSQATQVSGNTIYF.

This clone was seen more than once but under ten times. The chain employs TRBV7-2 and TRBJ1-2; the D gene is possibly TRBD1 (5 bases). CDR3 length: 16 amino acids. Germline V gene lookup returns CDR1 SGHTA and CDR2 FQGNSA. V dropped 0 bases and J dropped 4 bases, with 15 bases sitting between them. For the CDR3, the DNA is TGTGCCAGCAGCTTAGCGGAGGGGCCCTCCTTCTATGGCTACACCTTC. Its translation is CASSLAEGPSFYGYTF.

This clone was detected only a few times. Distinct nucleotide sequences in the sample also encode this CDR3. V and J are TRBV9 and TRBJ2-3; TRBD2 agrees at 10 bases. The J segment lost 3 bases and the V segment lost 0 bases, leaving 4 bases of the junction unmatched. The CDR3 is 16 residues long. Germline loops: CDR1 SGDLS, CDR2 YYNGEE. This CDR3 is CASSVARLAGTDTQYF. The CDR3 DNA sequence: TGTGCCAGCAGCGTAGCGCGACTAGCGGGTACAGATACGCAGTATTTT. The whole variable domain, remainder taken from reference TRBV9 and TRBJ2-3, is DSGVTQTPKHLITATGQRVTLRCSPRSGDLSVYWYQQSLDQGLQFLIQYYNGEERAKGNILERFSAQQFPDLHSELNLSSLELGDSALYFCASSVARLAGTDTQYFGPGTRLTVL.

This clone came up many times. The V and J genes are TRBV5-4 and TRBJ2-4, with TRBD1 matching 8 bases. This CDR3 has 15 amino acids. Germline V lookup: CDR1 SGHNT, CDR2 YYREEE (reference sequence). V was clipped by 4 bases and J by 6 bases; unmatched bases: 9. Written as DNA, the CDR3 is TGTGCCAGCAGCCAAGACAGGGGACGAGGAAACATTCAGTACTTC. Its protein product is CASSQDRGRGNIQYF.

The V gene is TRBV4-3, the J gene TRBJ2-3; D remains unclear. CDR1 is LGHNA, CDR2 YSLEER, per germline. The CDR3 is 14 amino acids. V was pared by 3 bases and J by 2 bases, with 9 bases between. CDR3 sequence: CASSHGGYTDTQYF. In DNA, the CDR3 is TGCGCCAGCAGCCACGGCGGATACACAGATACGCAGTATTTT.

This clone was detected a few times. The rearrangement uses TRBV5-6 and TRBJ2-5, with D maybe TRBD1 (5 bases). The CDR3 has 15 amino acids. The V gene lost 2 bases and the J gene lost 4 bases, with 15 bases spanning the gap. Germline V CDR1 and CDR2: SGHDT, YYEEEE. CDR3 region: CASSFLKGPGETQYF. Here the CDR3 DNA reads TGTGCCAGCAGCTTTCTGAAGGGGCCTGGAGAGACCCAGTACTTC. The variable domain in full, with the rest retrieved from reference TRBV5-6 and TRBJ2-5, is DAGVTQSPTHLIKTRGQQVTLRCSPKSGHDTVSWYQQALGQGPQFIFQYYEEEERQRGNFPDRFSGHQFPNYSSELNVNALLLGDSALYLCASSFLKGPGETQYFGPGTRLLVL.

This chain joins TRBV29-1 and TRBJ1-3, with unresolved D. The V and J ends lost 1 base and 3 bases respectively, with 7 bases between them. The germline V gene encodes CDR1 SQVTM and CDR2 ANQGSEA. The CDR3 runs to 13 residues. CDR3 sequence reads: CSVEVGSGNTIYF. The CDR3 DNA is TGCAGCGTTGAAGTGGGGAGTGGAAACACCATATATTTT.

CDR3 bases: TGTGCCAGCAGTCCCCATGCGGGGATCTATGGCTACACCTTC. Its translation: CASSPHAGIYGYTF. The V call is TRBV28, the J call TRBJ1-2; no clear D gene. The CDR3 is 14 residues long. Germline assignment: CDR1 MDHEN and CDR2 SYDVKM. With 5 bases removed from V and 4 bases from J, the gap between germline ends came to 14 bases.

The V gene is TRBV7-2, the J gene TRBJ2-7, with D perhaps TRBD2 (5 bases). Germline V gene sequence: CDR1 SGHTA, CDR2 FQGNSA. V was clipped by 7 bases and J by 5 bases, with 24 bases between them. CDR3 length: 16 residues. Here the CDR3 reads CASTLRPGRLADEQYF. The DNA for the CDR3 is TGTGCCAGCACCCTACGTCCGGGTAGGCTAGCAGACGAGCAGTACTTC.

The sample holds a few counts of this clone. V usage is TRBV11-2 and J usage is TRBJ1-2; 7 bases agree with TRBD1. After removal of 5 bases from V and 4 bases from J, the junction contained 10 bases not matched to a gene. This CDR3 comprises 15 residues. CDR1 and CDR2 from the germline V gene are SGHAT and FQNNGV. The CDR3 DNA sequence: TGTGCCAGCAGCATCGGGACAGTATCCACCTATGGCTACACCTTC. Its translation: CASSIGTVSTYGYTF. Based on the CDR3 plus reference TRBV11-2 and TRBJ1-2, the full variable domain is EAGVAQSPRYKIIEKRQSVAFWCNPISGHATLYWYQQILGQGPKLLIQFQNNGVVDDSQLPKDRFSAERLKGVDSTLKIQPAKLEDSAVYLCASSIGTVSTYGYTFGSGTRLTVV.